This T cell receptor beta chain was obtained from a study of control samples from healthy donors and cancer patients. TCRdb's copy holds only in-frame clones and misses some; the assay was immunoSEQ multiplex PCR. Among just under 100,000 clones listed, over 90% were seen once. V gave up 4 bases and J gave up 0 bases, with 19 bases separating them. Germline CDR1 is SGDLS and CDR2 is YYNGEE. The CDR3 covers 17 residues. The source is a man between 18 and 35 years old in good health. The rearrangement joins TRBV9 to TRBJ1-1, with D perhaps matching TRBD1 (5 bases). The specimen was blood. CDR3 protein: CASSLSGGSGMNTEAFF. The CDR3 DNA follows: TGTGCCAGCAGCTTGAGTGGGGGTAGCGGGATGAACACTGAAGCTTTCTTT.